Given below is one T cell receptor beta chain in context. The data were obtained in a study of PD-L1 blockade in urothelial cancer. The overall study: Blood was evaluated 3 weeks (second dose) and 6 weeks after therapy began.

Some clones are missing from TCRdb's copy, which holds only in-frame ones; the method was immunoSEQ multiplex PCR. The sample lists about 39,000 clones, 80% to 95% seen once, with around 11% in the top ten. The CDR3 has 14 amino acids. Trimming took 4 bases from V and 1 from J, leaving 11 bases between them. CDR1 and CDR2 from the germline V gene are GTSNPN and SVGIG (reference sequence). This sample's time point: pretreatment peripheral blood. The TCR comes from a woman aged 60-70 years with urothelial cancer. Sequencing was performed on PBMCs, taken around atezolizumab (anti-PD-L1) treatment. This chain joins TRBV30 and TRBJ1-5; possibly TRBD1 for D (6 bases). CDR3 coding DNA: TGTGCCTGGAAGGTAGGGGGAAGCAATCAGCCCCAGCATTTT. Encoded protein: CAWKVGGSNQPQHF.